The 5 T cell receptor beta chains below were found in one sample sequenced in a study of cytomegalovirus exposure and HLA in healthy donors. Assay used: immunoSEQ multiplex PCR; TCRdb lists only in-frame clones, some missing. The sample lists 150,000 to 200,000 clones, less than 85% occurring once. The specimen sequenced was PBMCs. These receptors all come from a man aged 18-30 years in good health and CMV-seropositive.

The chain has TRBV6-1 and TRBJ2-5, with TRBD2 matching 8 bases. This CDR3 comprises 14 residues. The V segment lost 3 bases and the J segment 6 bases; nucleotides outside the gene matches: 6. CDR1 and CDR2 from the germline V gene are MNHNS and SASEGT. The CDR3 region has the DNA TGTGCCAGCAGTGAGCGGGGGGCCGGAAAGACCCAGTACTTC. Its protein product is CASSERGAGKTQYF.

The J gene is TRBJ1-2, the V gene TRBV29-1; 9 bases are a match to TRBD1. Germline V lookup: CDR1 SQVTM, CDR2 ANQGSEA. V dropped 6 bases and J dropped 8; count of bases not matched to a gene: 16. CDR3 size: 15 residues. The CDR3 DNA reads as TGCAGCGTGTCCAAGGAAACACAGGGGGCGAACGGCTACACCTTC. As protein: CSVSKETQGANGYTF.

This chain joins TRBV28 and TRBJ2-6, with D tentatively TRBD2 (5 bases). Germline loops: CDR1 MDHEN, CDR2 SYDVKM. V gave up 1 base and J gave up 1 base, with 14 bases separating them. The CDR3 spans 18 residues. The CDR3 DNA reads TGTGCCAGCAGTTTATCGGTGAGCGGCCGGTCTGGGGCCAACGTCCTGACTTTC. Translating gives CASSLSVSGRSGANVLTF.

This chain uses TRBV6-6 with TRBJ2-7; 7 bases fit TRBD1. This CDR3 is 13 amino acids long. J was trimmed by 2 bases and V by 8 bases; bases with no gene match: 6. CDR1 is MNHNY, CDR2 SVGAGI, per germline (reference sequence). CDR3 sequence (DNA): TGTGCCAGCCGAACGACAGGGACCTACGAGCAGTACTTC. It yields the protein CASRTTGTYEQYF.

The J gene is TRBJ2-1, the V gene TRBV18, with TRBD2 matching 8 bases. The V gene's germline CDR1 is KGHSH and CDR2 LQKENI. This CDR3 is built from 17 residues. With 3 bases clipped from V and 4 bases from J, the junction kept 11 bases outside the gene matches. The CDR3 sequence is CASSPEAGAPGYNEQFF. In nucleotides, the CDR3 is TGTGCCAGCTCACCGGAAGCGGGGGCCCCGGGGTACAATGAGCAGTTCTTC.